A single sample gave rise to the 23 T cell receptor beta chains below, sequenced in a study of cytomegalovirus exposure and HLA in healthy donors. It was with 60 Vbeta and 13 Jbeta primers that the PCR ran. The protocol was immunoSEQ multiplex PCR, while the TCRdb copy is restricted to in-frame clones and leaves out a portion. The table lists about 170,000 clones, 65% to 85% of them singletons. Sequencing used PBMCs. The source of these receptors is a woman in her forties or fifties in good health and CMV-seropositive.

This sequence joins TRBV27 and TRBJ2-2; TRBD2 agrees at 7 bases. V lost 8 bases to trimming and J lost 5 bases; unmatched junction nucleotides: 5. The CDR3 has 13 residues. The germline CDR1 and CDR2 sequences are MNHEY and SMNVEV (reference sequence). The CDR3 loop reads CASPGLPTGELFF. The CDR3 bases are TGTGCCAGCCCGGGACTACCGACCGGGGAGCTGTTTTTT.

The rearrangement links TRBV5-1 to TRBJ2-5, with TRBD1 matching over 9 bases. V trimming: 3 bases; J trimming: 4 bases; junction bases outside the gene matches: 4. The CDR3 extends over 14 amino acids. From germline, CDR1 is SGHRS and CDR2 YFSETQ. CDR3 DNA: TGCGCCAGCAGCTCTGGACAGGGGAGAGAGACCCAGTACTTC. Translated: CASSSGQGRETQYF. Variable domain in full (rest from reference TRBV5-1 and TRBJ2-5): KAGVTQTPRYLIKTRGQQVTLSCSPISGHRSVSWYQQTPGQGLQFLFEYFSETQRNKGNFPGRFSGRQFSNSRSEMNVSTLELGDSALYLCASSSGQGRETQYFGPGTRLLVL.

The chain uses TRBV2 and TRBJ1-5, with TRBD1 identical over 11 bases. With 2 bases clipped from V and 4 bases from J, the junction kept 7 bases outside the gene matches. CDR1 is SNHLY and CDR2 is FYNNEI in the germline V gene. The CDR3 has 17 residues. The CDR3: CASSEWTGGLGNQPQHF. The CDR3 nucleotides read TGTGCCAGCAGTGAATGGACAGGGGGCTTGGGTAATCAGCCCCAGCATTTT. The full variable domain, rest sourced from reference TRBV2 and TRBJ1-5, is EPEVTQTPSHQVTQMGQEVILRCVPISNHLYFYWYRQILGQKVEFLVSFYNNEISEKSEIFDDQFSVERPDGSNFTLKIRSTKLEDSAMYFCASSEWTGGLGNQPQHFGDGTRLSIL.

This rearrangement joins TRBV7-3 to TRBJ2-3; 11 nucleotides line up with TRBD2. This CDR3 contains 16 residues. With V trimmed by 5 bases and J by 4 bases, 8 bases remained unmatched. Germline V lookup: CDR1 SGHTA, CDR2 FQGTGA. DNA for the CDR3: TGTGCCAGCAGCCCTTTAGCGGGAGGGATGGCAGATACGCAGTATTTT. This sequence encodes CASSPLAGGMADTQYF. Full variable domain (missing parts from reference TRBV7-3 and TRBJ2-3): GAGVSQTPSNKVTEKGKYVELRCDPISGHTALYWYRQSLGQGPEFLIYFQGTGAADDSGLPNDRFFAVRPEGSVSTLKIQRTERGDSAVYLCASSPLAGGMADTQYFGPGTRLTVL.

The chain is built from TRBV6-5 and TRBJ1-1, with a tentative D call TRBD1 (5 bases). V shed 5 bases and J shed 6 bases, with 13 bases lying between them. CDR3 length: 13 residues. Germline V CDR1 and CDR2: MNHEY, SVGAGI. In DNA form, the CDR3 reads TGTGCCAGCAGTAGGGGTATGGCTGCTGAAGCTTTCTTT. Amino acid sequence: CASSRGMAAEAFF.

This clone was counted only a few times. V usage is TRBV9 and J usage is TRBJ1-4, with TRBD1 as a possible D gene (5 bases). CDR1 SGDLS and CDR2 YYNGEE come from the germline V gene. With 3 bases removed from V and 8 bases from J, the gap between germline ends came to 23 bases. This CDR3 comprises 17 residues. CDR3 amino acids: CASSASPSEGSGEKLFF. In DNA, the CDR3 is TGTGCCAGCAGCGCCTCCCCCTCGGAGGGGTCCGGGGAAAAACTGTTTTTT. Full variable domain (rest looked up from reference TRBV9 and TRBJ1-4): DSGVTQTPKHLITATGQRVTLRCSPRSGDLSVYWYQQSLDQGLQFLIQYYNGEERAKGNILERFSAQQFPDLHSELNLSSLELGDSALYFCASSASPSEGSGEKLFFGSGTQLSVL.

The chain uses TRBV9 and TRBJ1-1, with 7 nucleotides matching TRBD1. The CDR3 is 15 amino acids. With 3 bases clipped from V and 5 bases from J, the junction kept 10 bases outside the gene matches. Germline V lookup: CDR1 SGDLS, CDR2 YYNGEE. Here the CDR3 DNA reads TGTGCCAGCAGCGCCTTCGCGACAGGGAGGACTGAAGCTTTCTTT. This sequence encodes CASSAFATGRTEAFF.

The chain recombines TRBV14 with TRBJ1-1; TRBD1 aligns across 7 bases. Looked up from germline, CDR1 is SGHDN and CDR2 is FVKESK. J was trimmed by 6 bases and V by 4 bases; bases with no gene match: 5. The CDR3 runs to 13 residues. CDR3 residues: CASSRDREAEAFF. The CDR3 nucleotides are TGTGCCAGCAGCCGAGACAGGGAGGCTGAAGCTTTCTTT.

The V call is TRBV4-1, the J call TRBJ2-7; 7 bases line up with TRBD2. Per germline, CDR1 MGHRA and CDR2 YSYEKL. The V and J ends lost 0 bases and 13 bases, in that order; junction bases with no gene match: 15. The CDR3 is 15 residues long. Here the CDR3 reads CASSQEGIGDYSVYF. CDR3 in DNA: TGCGCCAGCAGCCAAGAGGGCATCGGGGACTATAGTGTTTACTTC.

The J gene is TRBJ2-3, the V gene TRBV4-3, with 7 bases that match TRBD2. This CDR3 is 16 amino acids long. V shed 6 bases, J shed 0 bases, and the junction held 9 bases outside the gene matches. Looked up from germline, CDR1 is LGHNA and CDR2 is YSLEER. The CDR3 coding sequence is TGCGCCAGCAGTCTTACTAGCGCGATGAGCACAGATACGCAGTATTTT. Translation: CASSLTSAMSTDTQYF.

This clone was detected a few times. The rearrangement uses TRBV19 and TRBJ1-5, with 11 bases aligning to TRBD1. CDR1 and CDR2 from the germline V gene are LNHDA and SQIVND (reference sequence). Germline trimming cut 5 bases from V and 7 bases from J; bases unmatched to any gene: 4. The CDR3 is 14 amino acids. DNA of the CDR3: TGTGCCAGTAGTGTGGGACAGGGGGACCAGCCCCAGCATTTT. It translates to CASSVGQGDQPQHF. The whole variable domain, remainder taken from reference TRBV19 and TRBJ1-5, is DGGITQSPKYLFRKEGQNVTLSCEQNLNHDAMYWYRQDPGQGLRLIYYSQIVNDFQKGDIAEGYSVSREKKESFPLTVTSAQKNPTAFYLCASSVGQGDQPQHFGDGTRLSIL.

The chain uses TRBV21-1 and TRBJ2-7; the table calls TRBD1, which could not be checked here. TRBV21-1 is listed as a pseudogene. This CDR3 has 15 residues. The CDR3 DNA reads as TGTGCCAGCAGCAAAGCGCGGCAGGGATCGGCCCAGGAGTACTTC. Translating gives CASSKARQGSAQEYF.

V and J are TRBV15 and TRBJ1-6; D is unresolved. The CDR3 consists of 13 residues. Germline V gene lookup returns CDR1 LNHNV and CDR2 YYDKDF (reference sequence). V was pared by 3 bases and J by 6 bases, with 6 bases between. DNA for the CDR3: TGTGCCACCAGCAGGGGAGGTAATTCACCCCTCCACTTT. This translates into CATSRGGNSPLHF.

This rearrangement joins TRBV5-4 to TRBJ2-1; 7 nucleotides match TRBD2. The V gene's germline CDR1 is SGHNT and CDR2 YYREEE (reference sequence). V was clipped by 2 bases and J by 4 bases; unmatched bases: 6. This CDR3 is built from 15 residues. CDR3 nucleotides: TGTGCCAGCAGCTTCCGAGTGGGAGGGTACAATGAGCAGTTCTTC. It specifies CASSFRVGGYNEQFF. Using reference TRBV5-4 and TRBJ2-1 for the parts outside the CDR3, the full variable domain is ETGVTQSPTHLIKTRGQQVTLRCSSQSGHNTVSWYQQALGQGPQFIFQYYREEENGRGNFPPRFSGLQFPNYSSELNVNALELDDSALYLCASSFRVGGYNEQFFGPGTRLTVL.

CDR3 protein: CASRIAEEQYF. DNA for the CDR3: TGTGCCAGTCGGATCGCGGAGGAGCAGTACTTC. The genes are TRBV19 and TRBJ2-7; D ambiguous. The germline V and J ends were trimmed by 8 bases and 7 bases, with 12 bases remaining between them. CDR3 size: 11 residues. The germline gives CDR1 LNHDA, CDR2 SQIVND (reference sequence).

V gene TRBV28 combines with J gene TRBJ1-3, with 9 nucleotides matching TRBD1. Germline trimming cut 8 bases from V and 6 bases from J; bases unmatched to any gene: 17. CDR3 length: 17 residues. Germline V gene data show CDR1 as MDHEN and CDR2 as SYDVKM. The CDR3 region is CASGRTSGQGKENTIYF. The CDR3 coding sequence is TGTGCCAGCGGACGAACTTCGGGACAGGGAAAGGAAAACACCATATATTTT.

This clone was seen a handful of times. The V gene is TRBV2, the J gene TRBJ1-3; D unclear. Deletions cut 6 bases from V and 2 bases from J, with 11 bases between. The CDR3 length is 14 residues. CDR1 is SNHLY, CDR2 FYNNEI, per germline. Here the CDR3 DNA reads TGTGCCAGCAGGCCGGGTATTGCTGGAAACACCATATATTTT. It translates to CASRPGIAGNTIYF.

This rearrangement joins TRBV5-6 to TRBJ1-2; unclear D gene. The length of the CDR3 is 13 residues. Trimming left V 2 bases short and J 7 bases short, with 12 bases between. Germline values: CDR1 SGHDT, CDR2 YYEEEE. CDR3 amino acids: CASSLPAGSGYTF. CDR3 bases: TGTGCCAGCAGCTTACCCGCAGGTAGTGGCTACACCTTC.

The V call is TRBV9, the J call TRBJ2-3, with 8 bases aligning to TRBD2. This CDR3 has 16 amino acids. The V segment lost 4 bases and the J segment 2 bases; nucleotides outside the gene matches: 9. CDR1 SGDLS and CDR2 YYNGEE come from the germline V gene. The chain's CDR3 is CASSPHGGGDTDTQYF. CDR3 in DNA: TGTGCCAGCAGCCCCCACGGGGGGGGCGACACAGATACGCAGTATTTT.

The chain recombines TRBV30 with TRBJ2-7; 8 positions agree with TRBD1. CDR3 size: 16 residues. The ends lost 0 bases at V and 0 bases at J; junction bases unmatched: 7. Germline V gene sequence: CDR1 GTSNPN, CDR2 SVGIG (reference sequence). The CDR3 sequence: CAWSVYGTGDSYEQYF. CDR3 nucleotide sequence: TGTGCCTGGAGTGTATACGGGACAGGTGACTCCTACGAGCAGTACTTC.

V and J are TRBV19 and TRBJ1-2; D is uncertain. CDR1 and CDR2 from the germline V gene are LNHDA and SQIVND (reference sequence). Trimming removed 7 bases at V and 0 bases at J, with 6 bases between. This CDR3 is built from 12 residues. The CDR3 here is CASINPNYGYTF. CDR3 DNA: TGTGCCAGTATCAATCCTAACTATGGCTACACCTTC.

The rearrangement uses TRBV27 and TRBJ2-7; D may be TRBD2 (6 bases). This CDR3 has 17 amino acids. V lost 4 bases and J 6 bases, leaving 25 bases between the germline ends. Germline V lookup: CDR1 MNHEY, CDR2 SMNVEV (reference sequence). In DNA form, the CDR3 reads TGTGCCAGCAGTTCCCTACTAGCCGCGGTGCTCATAGGCGAGCAGTACTTC. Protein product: CASSSLLAAVLIGEQYF.

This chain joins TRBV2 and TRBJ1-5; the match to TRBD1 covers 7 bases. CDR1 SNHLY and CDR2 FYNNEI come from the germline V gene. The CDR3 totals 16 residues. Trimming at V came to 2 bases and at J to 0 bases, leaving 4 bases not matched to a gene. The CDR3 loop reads CASSEYTGDSNQPQHF. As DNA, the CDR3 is TGTGCCAGCAGTGAATACACAGGGGATAGCAATCAGCCCCAGCATTTT.